This TCR beta chain is from a study of T cell repertoires in cytomegalovirus infection. Background on the study: In the study, CMV epitopes included recently identified HLA-C-restricted and well-studied HLA-B-restricted ones. Regarding the study as a whole: What dominated the ex vivo response were HLA-C-restricted CMV-specific TCR beta clonotypes.

TCRdb re-called the reads with MiXCR, one entry per CDR3 protein. The table lists roughly 920,000 distinct CDR3 sequences, approximately 31% of them singletons. This CDR3 is 15 amino acids long. Trimming left V 1 base short and J 2 bases short, with 9 bases between. Germline CDR1 and CDR2: LNHDA and SQIVND (reference sequence). This clonotype has just a few counts. Antigen unknown. This TCR was sampled from a human donor in good health (CMV status not recorded). Some clones in this sample may be carry-over from other donors' samples. The V gene is TRBV19, the J gene TRBJ2-1; tentatively, D is TRBD1 (5 bases). Sequencing was performed on cultured CD8+ T cells from PBMCs, taken from culture after CMV antigen stimulation. Written as DNA, the CDR3 is TGTGCCAGTAGTATAGTTGGGGCGACCTACAATGAGCAGTTCTTC. This encodes CASSIVGATYNEQFF.